The clone carrying this T cell receptor beta chain was picked up one time. Its antigen is unidentified. These data are taken from a study of cytomegalovirus exposure and HLA in healthy donors. Study results and caveats: The listing of roughly 160 TCR beta chains classed them as cytomegalovirus-associated. Later analysis associated a missense DCLRE1C variant with TCR beta V- and J-gene trimming.

Germline trimming cut 11 bases from V and 0 bases from J; bases unmatched to any gene: 12. The CDR3 consists of 16 residues. Germline CDR1 and CDR2: SGHAT and FQNNGV. The PCR made use of 60 Vbeta and 13 Jbeta primers. Sequencing was performed with immunoSEQ multiplex PCR; in TCRdb, only in-frame clones are kept and a portion is missing. The sample lists more than 100,000 clones; around 70% were seen once. Input material: PBMCs. This TCR derives from a woman between 40 and 50 years old in good health and CMV-seronegative. The chain joins TRBV11-2 to TRBJ2-3; 9 nucleotides agree with TRBD2. This chain's CDR3 is CAGDPIAGDSTDTQYF. CDR3 sequence (DNA): TGTGCCGGAGACCCGATAGCGGGAGATAGCACAGATACGCAGTATTTT.